These T cell receptor beta chains were read from a single sample in a study of shared clonotypes between healthy human individuals. The data were produced by immunoSEQ multiplex PCR, yet TCRdb's version contains in-frame clones alone and is incomplete. This table holds about 480,000 clones, 60% to 85% found once. The sequenced sample was PBMCs. These receptors were taken from a woman aged 40 to 55 in good health. Some clones in this sample may be carry-over from other donors' samples. Both conserved end residues are part of each CDR3. The D gene is left open where the match is weak. Size is stated for part of the rows, as once, few or many counts, or as a class when the clone is expanded.

NA	TRBD1	14	TRBV5-1	TRBJ2-7	CASSLRQGTGEQYF	TGCGCCAGCAGCTTGCGACAGGGGACAGGGGAGCAGTACTTC
NA	NA	16	TRBV7-4	TRBJ2-1	CASSPGKVADRNEQFF	TGTGCCAGCAGCCCTGGTAAGGTAGCGGACCGCAATGAGCAGTTCTTC
NA	NA	15	TRBV6-5	TRBJ1-2	CASRDPGLSNYGYTF	TGTGCCAGCAGGGACCCGGGACTGAGTAACTATGGCTACACCTTC
NA	TRBD1	15	TRBV7-3	TRBJ2-1	CASSTQGVHYNEQFF	TGTGCCAGCAGCACACAGGGGGTACATTACAATGAGCAGTTCTTC
NA	NA	16	TRBV4-3	TRBJ2-5	CASSQVAGQGRETQYF	TGCGCCAGCAGCCAAGTAGCGGGACAGGGAAGGGAGACCCAGTACTTC
NA	NA	13	TRBV19	TRBJ1-1	CASSIDHVTEAFF	TGTGCCAGTAGTATAGATCATGTGACTGAAGCTTTCTTT
NA	TRBD1	16	TRBV9	TRBJ2-3	CASSPRTGSNTDTQYF	TGTGCCAGCAGCCCGAGGACAGGGTCTAACACAGATACGCAGTATTTT
NA	NA	15	TRBV2	TRBJ1-4	CANSEGGATSNGLFF	TGTGCCAACAGTGAAGGGGGGGCGACGTCTAATGGACTGTTTTTT
NA	TRBD1	14	TRBV4-1	TRBJ1-1	CASSRSRGHTEAFF	TGCGCCAGCAGCCGATCCAGGGGGCACACTGAAGCTTTCTTT
NA	NA	16	TRBV2	TRBJ2-2	CASSESLPGNTGELFF	TGTGCCAGCAGTGAAAGTCTGCCAGGGAACACCGGGGAGCTGTTTTTT
NA	TRBD2	15	TRBV7-9	TRBJ2-5	CASSFRLALQETQYF	TGTGCCAGCAGCTTTCGACTAGCCCTCCAAGAGACCCAGTACTTC
NA	TRBD1	14	TRBV5-1	TRBJ2-1	CASSFGQGADEQFF	TGCGCCAGTTCCTTTGGACAGGGGGCTGATGAGCAGTTCTTC
few	NA	14	TRBV7-9	TRBJ2-7	CASSLDGGWNEQYF	TGTGCCAGCAGCTTAGATGGAGGCTGGAACGAGCAGTACTTC
NA	TRBD2	15	TRBV7-2	TRBJ2-3	CASRQISGSSDTQYF	TGTGCCAGCAGGCAAATTAGCGGGAGTTCCGATACGCAGTATTTT
NA	NA	16	TRBV11-2	TRBJ1-5	CASSPLRGVRNQPQHF	TGTGCCAGCAGCCCACTAAGGGGGGTACGCAATCAGCCCCAGCATTTT
NA	TRBD1	18	TRBV5-1	TRBJ1-2	CASSLETGQGYGVTGYTF	TGCGCCAGCAGCCTCGAGACGGGACAGGGGTATGGGGTTACTGGCTACACCTTC
NA	NA	15	TRBV2	TRBJ2-2	CASIRDSSGTGELFF	TGTGCCAGCATTCGGGACTCCTCTGGCACCGGGGAGCTGTTTTTT
NA	NA	14	TRBV28	TRBJ1-2	CASSLWAGLFGYTF	TGTGCCAGCAGTTTATGGGCAGGGCTCTTTGGCTACACCTTC
once	NA	14	TRBV2	TRBJ2-7	CASSGVGTNYEQYF	TGTGCCAGCAGCGGGGTAGGTACCAACTACGAGCAGTACTTC
NA	TRBD1	16	TRBV4-2	TRBJ2-1	CASSLPPGGSYNEQFF	TGTGCCAGCAGCCTACCCCCAGGGGGCTCCTACAATGAGCAGTTCTTC
NA	NA	15	TRBV27	TRBJ2-7	CASSTRANPVYEQYF	TGTGCCAGCAGTACCCGGGCAAACCCGGTCTACGAGCAGTACTTC
NA	NA	15	TRBV4-1	TRBJ2-7	CASSQGHGLSYEQYF	TGCGCCAGCAGCCAAGGACACGGACTCTCCTACGAGCAGTACTTC
NA	NA	14	TRBV5-6	TRBJ2-7	CASSGRTTSYEQYF	TGTGCCAGCAGCGGTCGGACAACCTCCTACGAGCAGTACTTC
NA	NA	15	TRBV9	TRBJ1-5	CASSVAGNPDQPQHF	TGTGCCAGCAGCGTAGCTGGGAATCCTGATCAGCCCCAGCATTTT
NA	TRBD2	16	TRBV5-5	TRBJ2-2	CASSQILAGAPGELFF	TGTGCCAGCAGCCAAATACTAGCGGGAGCCCCCGGGGAGCTGTTTTTT
few	TRBD1	17	TRBV18	TRBJ2-1	CASSLSTGGVSYNEQFF	TGTGCCAGCTCACTTTCGACAGGGGGAGTATCCTACAATGAGCAGTTCTTC
NA	TRBD1	16	TRBV29-1	TRBJ2-7	CSVEVFETGGSYEQYF	TGCAGCGTTGAAGTTTTCGAGACAGGGGGTTCCTACGAGCAGTACTTC
NA	NA	13	TRBV29-1	TRBJ2-5	CSVVKGAGETQYF	TGCAGCGTTGTGAAAGGGGCTGGCGAGACCCAGTACTTC
NA	TRBD2	17	TRBV25-1	TRBJ2-3	CASSGAGGFWGTDTQYF	TGTGCCAGCAGTGGGGCGGGAGGGTTCTGGGGCACAGATACGCAGTATTTT
NA	TRBD2	15	TRBV5-4	TRBJ2-3	CASSGGGSSSDTQYF	TGTGCCAGCAGCGGCGGGGGTAGTTCCTCAGATACGCAGTATTTT
NA	TRBD1	15	TRBV7-2	TRBJ1-1	CASSPDRAGGTEAFF	TGTGCCAGCAGCCCCGACCGGGCAGGGGGCACTGAAGCTTTCTTT
NA	NA	15	TRBV6-1	TRBJ2-1	CASSETLPVAHEQFF	TGTGCCAGCAGTGAAACCCTCCCGGTCGCCCATGAGCAGTTCTTC
NA	NA	13	TRBV28	TRBJ2-1	CASSNPARGGQFF	TGTGCCAGCAGCAATCCCGCCCGAGGTGGGCAGTTCTTC
NA	NA	16	TRBV11-2	TRBJ1-4	CASSLTTLRVNEKLFF	TGTGCCAGCAGCTTAACTACTCTCAGAGTTAATGAAAAACTGTTTTTT
few	NA	15	TRBV4-1	TRBJ1-1	CASSQGEGPGTEAFF	TGCGCCAGCAGCCAAGGGGAGGGTCCGGGCACTGAAGCTTTCTTT
NA	NA	16	TRBV5-1	TRBJ2-3	CASSLATGVGTDTQYF	TGCGCCAGCAGCTTGGCCACCGGGGTGGGCACAGATACGCAGTATTTT
NA	NA	15	TRBV5-5	TRBJ1-1	CASSLDPDLNTEAFF	TGTGCCAGCAGCTTGGATCCAGACTTGAACACTGAAGCTTTCTTT
NA	TRBD2	16	TRBV13	TRBJ2-7	CASSHGLAGALGEQYF	TGTGCCAGCAGCCATGGACTAGCGGGAGCGTTGGGTGAGCAGTATTTC
NA	TRBD1	13	TRBV5-1	TRBJ2-7	CASSLDPGGEQYF	TGCGCCAGCAGCTTGGACCCAGGGGGCGAGCAGTACTTC
NA	TRBD2	15	TRBV7-8	TRBJ2-1	CASSFLAGGLSEQFF	TGTGCCAGCAGCTTTCTCGCGGGAGGGCTTAGTGAGCAGTTCTTC
NA	NA	14	TRBV18	TRBJ2-3	CASSPTGFRDTQYF	TGTGCCAGCTCACCAACGGGGTTCCGGGATACGCAGTATTTT
NA	TRBD1	14	TRBV6-5	TRBJ2-7	CASSLGTEAHEQYF	TGTGCCAGCAGTCTCGGGACAGAGGCCCACGAGCAGTACTTC
NA	TRBD1	16	TRBV10-3	TRBJ2-2	CAISEGTGGNTGELFF	TGTGCCATCAGTGAGGGGACAGGGGGGAACACCGGGGAGCTGTTTTTT
NA	NA	12	TRBV6-1	TRBJ2-7	CASTHDSYEQYF	TGTGCCAGCACACACGACTCCTACGAGCAGTACTTC
NA	NA	13	TRBV28	TRBJ2-3	CASTFSGTDTQYF	TGTGCCAGCACTTTCTCGGGCACAGATACGCAGTATTTT
NA	TRBD2	19	TRBV30	TRBJ2-1	CAWSSYRGDLAGSVNEQFF	TGTGCCTGGAGTTCCTACCGGGGGGATCTAGCGGGAAGTGTCAATGAGCAGTTCTTC
NA	TRBD1	15	TRBV30	TRBJ1-4	CAWSVQGRIGEKLFF	TGTGCCTGGAGTGTACAGGGGAGGATTGGTGAAAAACTGTTTTTT
NA	NA	12	TRBV7-4	TRBJ1-1	CASSVQGTEAFF	TGTGCCAGCAGCGTACAGGGCACTGAAGCTTTCTTT
NA	NA	15	TRBV19	TRBJ1-2	CASKTPGLWPYGYTF	TGTGCCAGTAAAACCCCGGGACTTTGGCCCTATGGCTACACCTTC
NA	NA	16	TRBV25-1	TRBJ1-3	CASSELTPGSGNTIYF	TGTGCCAGCAGTGAATTAACACCAGGCTCTGGAAACACCATATATTTT
NA	TRBD2	16	TRBV7-2	TRBJ2-7	CASSPRGLAGYYEQYF	TGTGCCAGCAGCCCCCGGGGACTAGCGGGTTACTACGAGCAGTACTTC
NA	TRBD1	15	TRBV9	TRBJ2-2	CASRAGTGFTGELFF	TGTGCCAGCAGGGCCGGGACAGGGTTCACCGGGGAGCTGTTTTTT
NA	NA	16	TRBV4-1	TRBJ2-7	CASSQETDRDSYEQYF	TGCGCCAGCAGCCAAGAAACCGACAGGGACTCTTACGAGCAGTACTTC
NA	TRBD1	14	TRBV19	TRBJ1-1	CASSRDRGRGGAFF	TGTGCCAGTAGCCGGGACAGGGGGCGCGGTGGAGCTTTCTTT
NA	TRBD1	13	TRBV7-3	TRBJ2-5	CASSRTGGETQYF	TGTGCCAGCAGTCGGACAGGTGGAGAGACCCAGTACTTC